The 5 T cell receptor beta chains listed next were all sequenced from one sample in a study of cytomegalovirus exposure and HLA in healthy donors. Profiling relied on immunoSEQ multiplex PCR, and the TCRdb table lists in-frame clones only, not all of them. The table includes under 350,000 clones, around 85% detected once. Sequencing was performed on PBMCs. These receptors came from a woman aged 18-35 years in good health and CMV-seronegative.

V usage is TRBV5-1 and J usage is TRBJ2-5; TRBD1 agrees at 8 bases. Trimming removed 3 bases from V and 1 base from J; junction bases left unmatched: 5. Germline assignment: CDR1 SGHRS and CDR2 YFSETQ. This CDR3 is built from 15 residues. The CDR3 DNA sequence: TGCGCCAGCAGCTCGGACAGGGATAGCCAAGAGACCCAGTACTTC. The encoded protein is CASSSDRDSQETQYF.

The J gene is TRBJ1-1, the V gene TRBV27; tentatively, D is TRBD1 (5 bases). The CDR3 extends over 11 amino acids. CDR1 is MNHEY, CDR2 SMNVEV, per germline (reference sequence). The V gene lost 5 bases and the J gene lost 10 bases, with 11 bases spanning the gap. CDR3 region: CASSIGEAAFF. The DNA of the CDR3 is TGTGCCAGCAGTATAGGGGAGGCAGCTTTCTTT.

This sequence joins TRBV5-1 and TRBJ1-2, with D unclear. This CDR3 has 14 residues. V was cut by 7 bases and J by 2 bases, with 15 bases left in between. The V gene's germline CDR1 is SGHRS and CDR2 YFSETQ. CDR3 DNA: TGCGCCAGCCAAACTGGGCGACAAAACTATGGCTACACCTTC. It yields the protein CASQTGRQNYGYTF.

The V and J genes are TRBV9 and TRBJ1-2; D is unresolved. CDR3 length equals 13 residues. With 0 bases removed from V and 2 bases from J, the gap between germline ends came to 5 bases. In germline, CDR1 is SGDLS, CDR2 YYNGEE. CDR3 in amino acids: CASSVGANYGYTF. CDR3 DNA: TGTGCCAGCAGCGTAGGAGCCAACTATGGCTACACCTTC.

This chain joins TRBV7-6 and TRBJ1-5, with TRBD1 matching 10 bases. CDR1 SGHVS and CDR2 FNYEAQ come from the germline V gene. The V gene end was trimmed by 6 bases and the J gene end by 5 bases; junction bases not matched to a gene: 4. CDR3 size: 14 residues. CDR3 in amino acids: CASSSTGGYQPQHF. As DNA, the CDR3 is TGTGCCAGCAGTTCGACAGGGGGCTATCAGCCCCAGCATTTT.